The entry that follows covers one TCR beta chain sequence. Its antigen is as yet unknown. The data stem from a study of response to subunit inactivated influenza vaccine. TCRdb reanalysed the RT-PCR reads using MiXCR and keeps one entry per CDR3 protein. The sample shows over 650,000 distinct CDR3 sequences, about 18% of them seen only once. Trimming left V 5 bases short and J 0 bases short, with 12 bases between. The CDR3 has 15 residues. Germline loops: CDR1 SGHRS, CDR2 YFSETQ. Regarding the study as a whole: With each seasonal influenza vaccination, the authors suggested, few new T cells are recruited.

This receptor was obtained from a man aged 45-60 years who received an inactivated influenza vaccine. The rearrangement joins TRBV5-1 to TRBJ1-3; D unclear. The material was PBMCs from blood, obtained less than 6 days after vaccination. The chain's CDR3 is CASSSEFVSGNTIYF. In nucleotides, the CDR3 is TGCGCCAGCAGTTCGGAGTTCGTCTCTGGAAACACCATATATTTT.